The rows below give T cell receptor beta chains drawn from one sample of a study of T-cell reconstitution after alpha-beta-depleted transplantation in children. MiXCR was run by TCRdb on the PCR reads, yielding one entry per CDR3 protein. The sample lists roughly 120,000 distinct CDR3 sequences, 20% to 25% occurring once. The sample in question was PBMCs, mostly from graft donor cells, obtained 180 days after TCRalphabeta/CD19-depleted stem cell transplant. The receptors were sampled from a male patient under 10 years old who had a stem cell transplant for chronic granulomatous disease, so the T cells may come from the graft donor. CDR3s include the opening cysteine and the closing phenylalanine or tryptophan. D genes are given only for firm matches. Where a row states a size, it is once, few, many or the class of an expanded clone; other rows omit it.

size: NA; V: TRBV7-9; D: NA; J: TRBJ2-2; length: 14; CDR3: CASSSSGDTGELFF; DNA: TGTGCCAGCAGCTCTTCAGGGGACACCGGGGAGCTGTTTTTT
size: many; V: TRBV25-1; D: NA; J: TRBJ2-7; length: 15; CDR3: CASRGPGTGSYEQYF; DNA: TGTGCCAGCCGCGGCCCGGGTACAGGCTCCTACGAGCAGTACTTC
size: NA; V: TRBV12-3/TRBV12-4; D: NA; J: TRBJ2-1; length: 14; CDR3: CASSLSGSDNEQFF; DNA: TGTGCCAGCAGTTTGTCAGGGTCGGACAATGAGCAGTTCTTC
size: many; V: TRBV12-3/TRBV12-4; D: NA; J: TRBJ2-2; length: 16; CDR3: CASSLVMGGFTGELFF; DNA: TGTGCCAGCAGTTTAGTAATGGGGGGATTCACCGGGGAGCTGTTTTTT
size: few; V: TRBV5-6; D: NA; J: TRBJ2-2; length: 12; CDR3: CASRLRVGELFF; DNA: TGTGCCAGCCGCTTAAGGGTCGGGGAGCTGTTTTTC
size: NA; V: TRBV20-1; D: NA; J: TRBJ2-7; length: 13; CDR3: CSARAGSTDEQYF; DNA: TGCAGTGCCCGGGCGGGGAGTACCGACGAGCAGTACTTC
size: NA; V: TRBV6-1; D: NA; J: TRBJ2-5; length: 13; CDR3: CASSQSGEETQYF; DNA: TGTGCCAGCAGTCAATCAGGGGAAGAGACCCAGTACTTC
size: NA; V: TRBV12-3/TRBV12-4; D: TRBD1; J: TRBJ2-2; length: 16; CDR3: CASTDRRGQSTGELFF; DNA: TGTGCCAGCACCGACCGCAGGGGACAGAGCACCGGGGAGCTGTTTTTT
size: NA; V: TRBV6-1; D: NA; J: TRBJ2-2; length: 15; CDR3: CASSPTPKNTGELFF; DNA: TGTGCCAGCAGTCCGACTCCAAAGAACACCGGGGAGCTGTTTTTT
size: NA; V: TRBV24-1; D: NA; J: TRBJ2-3; length: 15; CDR3: CATSDRADSTDTQYF; DNA: TGTGCCACCAGTGATAGGGCCGATAGCACAGATACGCAGTATTTT
size: few; V: TRBV7-9; D: NA; J: TRBJ1-5; length: 13; CDR3: CASSLEWGQPQHF; DNA: TGTGCCAGCAGCTTAGAATGGGGTCAGCCCCAGCATTTT
size: many; V: TRBV5-8; D: NA; J: TRBJ1-1; length: 13; CDR3: CASSLSQGPEAFF; DNA: TGTGCCAGCAGCTTGAGTCAGGGGCCCGAAGCTTTCTTT
size: many; V: TRBV20-1; D: NA; J: TRBJ2-7; length: 13; CDR3: CSASLPGTYEQYF; DNA: TGCAGTGCTAGTCTTCCTGGAACCTACGAGCAGTACTTC
size: NA; V: TRBV11-3; D: TRBD2; J: TRBJ2-3; length: 14; CDR3: CASSLAGGPDTQYF; DNA: TGTGCCAGCAGCTTAGCGGGAGGGCCGGATACGCAGTATTTT
size: NA; V: TRBV9; D: NA; J: TRBJ2-3; length: 12; CDR3: CASSKQETTQYF; DNA: TGTGCCAGCAGTAAGCAGGAGACGACGCAGTATTTT
size: few; V: TRBV20-1; D: TRBD1; J: TRBJ1-2; length: 15; CDR3: CSARGGQGNNYGYTF; DNA: TGCAGTGCTAGAGGTGGACAGGGGAATAACTATGGCTACACCTTC
size: NA; V: TRBV28; D: NA; J: TRBJ2-3; length: 12; CDR3: CASSLLADTQYF; DNA: TGTGCCAGCAGTTTATTGGCAGATACGCAGTATTTT
size: NA; V: TRBV18; D: NA; J: TRBJ2-7; length: 13; CDR3: CASSPKQGYEQYF; DNA: TGTGCCAGCTCACCGAAACAAGGCTACGAGCAGTACTTC
size: NA; V: TRBV29-1; D: NA; J: TRBJ1-5; length: 13; CDR3: CSVLGQSNQPQHF; DNA: TGCAGCGTACTTGGACAGTCGAATCAGCCCCAGCATTTT
size: NA; V: TRBV7-2; D: TRBD1; J: TRBJ1-1; length: 14; CDR3: CASSHTGVNTEAFF; DNA: TGTGCCAGCAGCCATACAGGGGTGAACACTGAAGCTTTCTTT
size: NA; V: TRBV12-3/TRBV12-4; D: TRBD2; J: TRBJ2-2; length: 19; CDR3: CASSLYQPGLAGGTGELFF; DNA: TGTGCCAGCAGTTTGTACCAACCGGGACTAGCGGGAGGTACCGGGGAGCTGTTTTTT
size: NA; V: TRBV18; D: TRBD1; J: TRBJ2-7; length: 14; CDR3: CASSNRGPSYEQYF; DNA: TGTGCCAGCTCCAACAGGGGTCCCTCCTACGAGCAGTACTTC
size: NA; V: TRBV5-1; D: NA; J: TRBJ2-1; length: 14; CDR3: CASSPKPPGGEQFF; DNA: TGCGCCAGCAGCCCCAAACCGCCCGGCGGTGAGCAGTTCTTC
size: NA; V: TRBV5-1; D: NA; J: TRBJ2-1; length: 13; CDR3: CASSYQGLDEQFF; DNA: TGCGCCAGCAGCTATCAGGGTTTGGATGAGCAGTTCTTC
size: many; V: TRBV20-1; D: TRBD1; J: TRBJ2-2; length: 16; CDR3: CSAMKRQGARAGELFF; DNA: TGCAGTGCCATGAAACGACAGGGGGCACGGGCCGGGGAGCTGTTTTTT
size: NA; V: TRBV12-3/TRBV12-4; D: TRBD1; J: TRBJ2-3; length: 15; CDR3: CASSSGQGFTDTQYF; DNA: TGTGCCAGCAGTTCGGGACAGGGATTCACAGATACGCAGTATTTT
size: NA; V: TRBV20-1; D: TRBD2; J: TRBJ2-2; length: 19; CDR3: CSARSPQRRLAGGAGELFF; DNA: TGCAGTGCTAGATCCCCCCAGAGGCGACTAGCGGGAGGGGCCGGGGAGCTGTTTTTT
size: many; V: TRBV20-1; D: NA; J: TRBJ2-3; length: 13; CDR3: CSGLQVSTDTQYF; DNA: TGCAGTGGACTACAGGTCAGCACAGATACGCAGTATTTT
size: NA; V: TRBV20-1; D: TRBD2; J: TRBJ2-7; length: 18; CDR3: CCARDRRVAGGTTYEQYF; DNA: TGCTGTGCTAGAGATCGAAGGGTAGCGGGAGGTACCACCTACGAGCAGTACTTC
size: many; V: TRBV12-3/TRBV12-4; D: TRBD1; J: TRBJ2-1; length: 13; CDR3: CASSLTGYNEQFF; DNA: TGTGCCAGCAGCTTGACAGGGTATAATGAGCAGTTCTTC
size: once; V: TRBV30; D: NA; J: TRBJ1-2; length: 13; CDR3: CASATGLRAGYTF; DNA: TGTGCCTCCGCGACAGGTCTTAGGGCTGGCTACACCTTC
size: many; V: TRBV18; D: NA; J: TRBJ2-7; length: 14; CDR3: CASSPSQFSYEQYF; DNA: TGTGCCAGCTCACCCAGCCAGTTCTCCTACGAGCAGTACTTC
size: many; V: TRBV18; D: NA; J: TRBJ1-2; length: 15; CDR3: CASSQDRANNYGYTF; DNA: TGTGCCAGCTCACAGGACAGAGCGAATAACTATGGCTACACCTTC
size: many; V: TRBV10-3; D: NA; J: TRBJ2-5; length: 12; CDR3: CAISNRQETQYF; DNA: TGTGCCATCAGTAACAGGCAAGAGACCCAGTACTTC
size: NA; V: TRBV15; D: TRBD2; J: TRBJ2-5; length: 16; CDR3: CATSRTGGGSFETQYF; DNA: TGTGCCACCAGCAGAACGGGGGGAGGTAGTTTCGAGACCCAGTACTTC
size: NA; V: TRBV12-3/TRBV12-4; D: TRBD2; J: TRBJ2-1; length: 17; CDR3: CASSLLGLAGGQVEQFF; DNA: TGTGCCAGCAGTTTACTAGGTCTAGCGGGAGGACAGGTTGAGCAGTTCTTC
size: many; V: TRBV21-1; D: NA; J: TRBJ2-1; length: 17; CDR3: CASSLPLGREGYNEQFF; DNA: TGTGCCAGCAGCCTCCCCCTGGGGCGGGAGGGCTACAATGAGCAGTTCTTC
size: few; V: TRBV12-3/TRBV12-4; D: NA; J: TRBJ1-4; length: 15; CDR3: CASSTDSATNEKLFF; DNA: TGTGCCAGCAGCACCGACTCTGCAACTAATGAAAAACTGTTTTTT
size: many; V: TRBV11-3; D: TRBD2; J: TRBJ2-1; length: 18; CDR3: CASSQPLHSGGIDNEQFF; DNA: TGTGCCAGCAGCCAACCCCTTCATAGCGGGGGGATAGACAATGAGCAGTTCTTC
size: NA; V: TRBV5-4; D: NA; J: TRBJ2-1; length: 17; CDR3: CASSLAPGTPFYNEQFF; DNA: TGTGCCAGCAGCTTGGCTCCCGGGACTCCCTTTTACAATGAGCAGTTCTTC
size: NA; V: TRBV28; D: NA; J: TRBJ1-1; length: 14; CDR3: CASSRGRRCTEAFF; DNA: TGTGCCAGCAGTCGGGGGCGCCGGTGCACTGAAGCTTTCTTT
size: many; V: TRBV7-2; D: NA; J: TRBJ2-7; length: 13; CDR3: CASSFQPLDEQYF; DNA: TGTGCCAGCAGCTTCCAGCCCCTGGACGAGCAGTACTTC
size: NA; V: TRBV12-3/TRBV12-4; D: TRBD2; J: TRBJ2-7; length: 12; CDR3: CASSMGGYEQYF; DNA: TGTGCCAGCAGTATGGGGGGGTACGAGCAGTACTTC
size: NA; V: TRBV20-1; D: NA; J: TRBJ1-5; length: 11; CDR3: CSGTGGGPQHF; DNA: TGCAGTGGTACTGGGGGAGGGCCCCAGCATTTT
size: many; V: TRBV29-1; D: NA; J: TRBJ2-3; length: 13; CDR3: CSVETSGTDTQYF; DNA: TGCAGCGTTGAAACTTCAGGGACCGATACGCAGTATTTT
size: NA; V: TRBV20-1; D: NA; J: TRBJ2-5; length: 9; CDR3: CSAMATQYF; DNA: TGCAGTGCTATGGCGACCCAGTACTTC